This T cell receptor beta chain appears in the sequencing data of a study of control samples from healthy donors and cancer patients. The CDR3 is 14 amino acids. V lost 0 bases to trimming and J lost 3 bases, with 8 bases between them. The germline gives CDR1 MNHEY, CDR2 SVGEGT. Clones were sequenced by immunoSEQ multiplex PCR, and TCRdb holds only the in-frame ones, with some missing. The sample contains approximately 60,000 clones, almost 85% of which appear only once. This rearrangement joins TRBV6-2 or TRBV6-3 to TRBJ2-5; D is unclear. The receptor's source is a man aged 35-49 years in good health. The sample taken for sequencing was blood. Here the CDR3 DNA reads TGTGCCAGCAGTTACTCGAACCTCAAAGAGACCCAGTACTTC. Translated, it gives CASSYSNLKETQYF.